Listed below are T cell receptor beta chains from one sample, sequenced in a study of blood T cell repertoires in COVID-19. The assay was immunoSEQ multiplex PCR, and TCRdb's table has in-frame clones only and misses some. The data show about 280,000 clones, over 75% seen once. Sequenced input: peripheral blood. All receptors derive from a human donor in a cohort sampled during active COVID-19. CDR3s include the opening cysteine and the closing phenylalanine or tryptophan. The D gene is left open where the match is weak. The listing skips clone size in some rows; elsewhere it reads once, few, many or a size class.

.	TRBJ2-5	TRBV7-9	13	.	CASSPGYRETQYF	TGTGCCAGCAGCCCAGGGTATCGAGAGACCCAGTACTTC
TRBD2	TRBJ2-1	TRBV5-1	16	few	CASSRGLASSYNEQFF	TGCGCCAGCAGCCGTGGACTAGCGAGCTCCTACAATGAGCAGTTCTTC
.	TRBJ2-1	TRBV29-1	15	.	CSVVLGGKSYNEQFF	TGCAGCGTTGTATTGGGGGGAAAAAGTTACAATGAGCAGTTCTTC
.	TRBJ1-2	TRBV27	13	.	CASSSGQRLGYTF	TGTGCCAGCAGTTCCGGACAAAGGCTAGGCTACACCTTC
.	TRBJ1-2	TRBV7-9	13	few	CASSPGQIQGYTF	TGTGCCAGCAGCCCCGGACAAATCCAGGGCTACACCTTC
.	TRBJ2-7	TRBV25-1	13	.	CASSLGGGIEQYF	TGTGCCAGCAGTCTCGGGGGAGGCATCGAGCAGTACTTC
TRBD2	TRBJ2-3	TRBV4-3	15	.	CASSRGAGEPDTQYF	TGCGCCAGCAGCCGGGGAGCGGGAGAACCAGATACGCAGTATTTT
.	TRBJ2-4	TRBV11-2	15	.	CASRGWGRIKNIQYF	TGTGCCAGCAGGGGGTGGGGCAGGATTAAAAACATTCAGTACTTC
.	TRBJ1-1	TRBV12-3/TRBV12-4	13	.	CASSLLVNTEAFF	TGTGCCAGCAGTTTATTAGTGAACACTGAAGCTTTCTTT
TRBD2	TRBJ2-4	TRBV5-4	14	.	CASSLAGGWGIQYF	TGTGCCAGCAGCTTGGCCGGGGGGTGGGGCATTCAGTACTTC
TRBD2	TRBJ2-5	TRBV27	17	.	CASSVSSGGGGQETQYF	TGTGCCAGCAGTGTGTCTTCCGGGGGGGGCGGGCAGGAGACCCAGTACTTC
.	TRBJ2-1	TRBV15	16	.	CATSRNPVASYNEQFF	TGTGCCACCAGCAGAAATCCGGTTGCCTCCTACAATGAGCAGTTCTTC
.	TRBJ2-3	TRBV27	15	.	CASSRLGAGGDTQYF	TGTGCCAGCAGCCGGTTGGGCGCCGGGGGAGATACGCAGTATTTT
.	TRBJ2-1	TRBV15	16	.	CATSRFKADIYNEQFF	TGTGCCACCAGCAGGTTTAAGGCGGATATCTACAATGAGCAGTTCTTC
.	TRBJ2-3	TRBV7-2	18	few	CASSLNGQIISSTDTQYF	TGTGCCAGCAGCTTAAACGGACAGATTATTTCAAGCACAGATACGCAGTATTTT
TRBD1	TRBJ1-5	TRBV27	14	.	CASSSTGGPQPQHF	TGTGCCAGCAGTTCCACAGGGGGCCCTCAGCCCCAGCATTTT
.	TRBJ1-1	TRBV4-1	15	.	CASSQGAGPPAEAFF	TGCGCCAGCAGCCAGGGGGCCGGACCCCCGGCTGAAGCTTTCTTT
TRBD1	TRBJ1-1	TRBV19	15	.	CASWDRGLGNTEAFF	TGTGCCAGTTGGGACAGGGGGCTCGGGAACACTGAAGCTTTCTTT
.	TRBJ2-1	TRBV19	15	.	CASSIGRGTYNEQFF	TGTGCCAGTAGTATAGGCAGGGGCACATACAATGAGCAGTTCTTC
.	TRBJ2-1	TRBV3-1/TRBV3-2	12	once	CASSPWGDEQFF	TGTGCCAGCAGCCCCTGGGGCGATGAGCAGTTCTTC
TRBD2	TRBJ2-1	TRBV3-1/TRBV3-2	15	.	CASARGSGEWDEQFF	TGTGCCAGCGCTCGGGGGAGCGGGGAATGGGATGAGCAGTTCTTC
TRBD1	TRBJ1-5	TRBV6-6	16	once	CASTMTGTGGLGPQHF	TGTGCCAGCACCATGACCGGGACAGGGGGCCTCGGGCCCCAGCATTTT
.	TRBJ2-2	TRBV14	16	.	CASSQDRWGDTGELFF	TGTGCCAGCAGCCAAGACCGGTGGGGGGACACCGGGGAGCTGTTTTTT
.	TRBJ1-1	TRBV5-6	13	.	CASSIREYTEAFF	TGTGCCAGCAGCATACGGGAGTACACTGAAGCTTTCTTT
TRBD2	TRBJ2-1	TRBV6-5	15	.	CASSYTSGKYNEQFF	TGTGCCAGCAGCTACACTAGCGGGAAATACAATGAGCAGTTCTTC
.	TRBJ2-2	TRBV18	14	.	CASRGGSVTGELFF	TGTGCCAGCCGAGGGGGATCGGTCACCGGGGAGCTGTTTTTT
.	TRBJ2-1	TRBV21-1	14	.	CASVERGLYNEQFF	TGTGCCAGCGTGGAGCGGGGGCTTTACAATGAGCAGTTCTTC
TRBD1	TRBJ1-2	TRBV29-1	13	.	CSAARDRSDGYTF	TGCAGCGCTGCTCGGGACAGGTCCGATGGCTACACCTTC
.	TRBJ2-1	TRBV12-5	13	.	CASGLEQDFEQFF	TGTGCTAGTGGTTTGGAGCAAGACTTTGAGCAGTTCTTC
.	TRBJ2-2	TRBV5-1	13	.	CASSLGTTGELFF	TGCGCCAGCAGCTTGGGGACTACCGGGGAGCTGTTTTTT
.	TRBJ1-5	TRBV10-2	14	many	CASSEIRGNQPQHF	TGCGCCAGCAGTGAAATCAGGGGCAATCAGCCCCAGCATTTT
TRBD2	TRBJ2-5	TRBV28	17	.	CASSFGLAGGIGETQYF	TGTGCCAGCAGTTTCGGACTAGCGGGAGGTATTGGAGAGACCCAGTACTTC
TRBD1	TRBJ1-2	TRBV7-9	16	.	CASSLAGTGVNYGYTF	TGTGCCAGCAGCTTAGCCGGGACAGGGGTTAACTATGGCTACACCTTC
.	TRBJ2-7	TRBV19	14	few	CASSRGTGSYEQYF	TGTGCCAGTAGTCGCGGGACGGGAAGCTACGAGCAGTACTTC
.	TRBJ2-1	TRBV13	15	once	CASSLSLGSYNEQFF	TGTGCCAGCAGCTTAAGTCTAGGATCCTACAATGAGCAGTTCTTC
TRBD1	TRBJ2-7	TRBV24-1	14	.	CATSPGTGNYEQYF	TGTGCCACCAGTCCCGGGACAGGGAACTACGAGCAGTACTTC
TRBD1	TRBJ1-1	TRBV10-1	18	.	CASSEGFDRVGVDTEAFF	TGCGCCAGCAGTGAGGGATTTGACAGGGTAGGGGTTGACACTGAAGCTTTCTTT
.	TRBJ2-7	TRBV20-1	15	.	CSASYLGRSAYEQYF	TGCAGTGCTAGTTACCTTGGGAGGAGTGCCTACGAGCAGTACTTC
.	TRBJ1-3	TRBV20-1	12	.	CSASPGGNTIYF	TGCAGTGCTAGTCCAGGGGGAAACACCATATATTTT
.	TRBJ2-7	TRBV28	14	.	CASSFAGPSYEQYF	TGTGCCAGCAGTTTCGCAGGCCCCTCCTACGAGCAGTACTTC
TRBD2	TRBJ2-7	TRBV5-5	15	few	CASSLPSGRTYEQYF	TGTGCCAGCAGCCTTCCTAGCGGGAGGACCTACGAGCAGTACTTC
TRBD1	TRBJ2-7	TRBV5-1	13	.	CASSLTGAHEQYF	TGCGCCAGCAGCCTGACAGGGGCGCACGAGCAGTACTTC
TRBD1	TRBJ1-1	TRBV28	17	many	CASSFFGQGGMNTEAFF	TGTGCCAGCAGTTTTTTCGGACAGGGAGGGATGAACACTGAAGCTTTCTTT
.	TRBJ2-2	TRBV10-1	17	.	CASSESGAGLGTGELFF	TGCGCCAGCAGTGAGTCGGGTGCAGGGCTTGGCACCGGGGAGCTGTTTTTT
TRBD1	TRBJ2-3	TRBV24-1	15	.	CATSDSRGRTDTQYF	TGTGCCACCAGTGACTCCAGGGGGCGGACAGATACGCAGTATTTT
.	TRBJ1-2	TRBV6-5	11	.	CATSQRGGYTF	TGTGCCACCTCACAACGGGGTGGCTACACCTTC
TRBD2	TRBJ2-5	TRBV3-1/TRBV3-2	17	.	CASRPLLGLANVETQYF	TGTGCCAGCAGGCCCCTTTTGGGACTAGCGAATGTGGAGACCCAGTACTTC
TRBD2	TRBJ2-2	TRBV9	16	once	CASSPFSGRAVGELFF	TGTGCCAGCAGCCCCTTTAGCGGGAGGGCCGTCGGGGAGCTGTTTTTT